This paragraph covers one T cell receptor (beta chain) sequence. This sample is part of a study of monozygotic twins with inflammatory bowel disease. Germline V gives CDR1 SGHKS, CDR2 YYEKEE (reference sequence). The CDR3 covers 16 residues. Per TCR library, roughly 3,500 ng of total RNA was used. From its re-call of the 5' RACE reads, TCRdb lists each CDR3 protein once, without DNA. The table gives around 450,000 distinct CDR3 sequences; the top ten clones make up roughly 2.2% of it. V usage is TRBV5-5 and J usage is TRBJ1-1; there is no DNA to check the TCRdb D call of TRBD1. This clonotype was obtained from a human donor with ulcerative colitis or Crohn's disease, or a healthy co-twin of an affected twin (not recorded which). Sequencing was performed on blood. The CDR3 loop is CASSLAKGQSNTEAFF. Supplemented by reference TRBV5-5 and TRBJ1-1, the full variable domain reads DAGVTQSPTHLIKTRGQQVTLRCSPISGHKSVSWYQQVLGQGPQFIFQYYEKEERGRGNFPDRFSARQFPNYSSELNVNALLLGDSALYLCASSLAKGQSNTEAFFGQGTRLTVV.